The 17 T cell receptor beta chains in this list originate from one sample, sequenced in a study of cytomegalovirus exposure and HLA in healthy donors. 13 Jbeta primers and 60 Vbeta primers were used for the PCR. Profiling relied on immunoSEQ multiplex PCR, and the TCRdb table lists in-frame clones only, not all of them. Of roughly 160,000 clones in the sample, 84% were seen once. The sequencing sample was made of PBMCs. The receptors come from a man under 40 in good health and CMV-seronegative.

This chain uses TRBV6-1 with TRBJ2-1, with a possible D match to TRBD2 (5 bases). CDR3 length: 12 residues. The V end was cut by 8 bases, the J end by 9 bases, with 14 bases between. Germline values: CDR1 MNHNS, CDR2 SASEGT. DNA of the CDR3: TGTGCCAGCCGTCTACTAGTCCTTGAGCAGTTCTTC. It encodes CASRLLVLEQFF.

Only one count was recorded for this clone. This chain joins TRBV5-1 and TRBJ1-2; D not resolved. Germline values: CDR1 SGHRS, CDR2 YFSETQ. V was trimmed by 0 bases and J by 0 bases, leaving 9 bases between them. This CDR3 is 15 amino acids long. The CDR3: CASSLAGDSNYGYTF. The CDR3 DNA reads as TGCGCCAGCAGCTTGGCTGGAGACTCTAACTATGGCTACACCTTC.

The chain is built from TRBV5-1 and TRBJ2-2, with 8 bases fitting TRBD1. Losses at the gene ends were 4 bases for V and 3 bases for J; bases not matched to a gene: 5. Germline CDR1 is SGHRS and CDR2 is YFSETQ. The CDR3 length is 15 residues. CDR3 protein: CASSIGQGDTGELFF. The CDR3 DNA reads TGCGCCAGCAGCATCGGACAGGGCGACACCGGGGAGCTGTTTTTT.

This clone was detected a few times. The chain recombines TRBV4-3 with TRBJ1-4; D is uncertain. Germline loops: CDR1 LGHNA, CDR2 YSLEER. V lost 3 bases and J 4 bases, leaving 15 bases between the germline ends. The CDR3 is 16 amino acids. The CDR3 nucleotides read TGCGCCAGCAGCCATCCCGCGGAACGGAGTAATGAAAAACTGTTTTTT. Residues: CASSHPAERSNEKLFF.

This clone was counted only a few times. The rearrangement links TRBV5-4 to TRBJ1-4; possible D gene TRBD1, 5 bases. The V gene lost 0 bases and the J gene lost 3 bases, with 12 bases spanning the gap. CDR3 length: 16 residues. Germline lookup yields CDR1 SGHNT and CDR2 YYREEE (reference sequence). The CDR3, as DNA: TGTGCCAGCAGCTTGGCCGCGGGGGACCCTAATGAAAAACTGTTTTTT. Its protein product is CASSLAAGDPNEKLFF. Full variable domain (missing parts from reference TRBV5-4 and TRBJ1-4): ETGVTQSPTHLIKTRGQQVTLRCSSQSGHNTVSWYQQALGQGPQFIFQYYREEENGRGNFPPRFSGLQFPNYSSELNVNALELDDSALYLCASSLAAGDPNEKLFFGSGTQLSVL.

V and J are TRBV21-1 and TRBJ2-5; the D call TRBD2 from the table was never checked on the DNA. TRBV21-1 is an annotated pseudogene. This CDR3 region has 17 residues. The CDR3 DNA sequence: TGTGCCAGCAGCAAATGCGGGGGAGGGGCGAGGAGGGAGACCCAGTACTTC. This translates into CASSKCGGGARRETQYF.

This chain links TRBV18 with TRBJ2-1, with D unclear. Germline V gives CDR1 KGHSH, CDR2 LQKENI. The V end was cut by 2 bases, the J end by 0 bases, with 14 bases between. This CDR3 is built from 17 residues. The CDR3 loop reads CASSPAAFWNSYNEQFF. The CDR3, as DNA: TGTGCCAGCTCACCAGCGGCTTTTTGGAACTCCTACAATGAGCAGTTCTTC.

V is TRBV5-1 and J is TRBJ2-5; 8 nucleotides line up with TRBD1. The CDR3 is made up of 13 amino acids. Germline CDR1 is SGHRS and CDR2 is YFSETQ. The ends lost 2 bases at V and 7 bases at J; junction bases unmatched: 4. The CDR3 DNA reads TGCGCCAGCAGCTTCGGACAGGGTGGGACCCAGTACTTC. Translated: CASSFGQGGTQYF.

The rearrangement joins TRBV18 to TRBJ2-5, with D maybe TRBD1 (6 bases). Germline V gives CDR1 KGHSH, CDR2 LQKENI. This CDR3 has 15 amino acids. V lost 5 bases, J lost 5 bases, and 18 bases lay in between. The CDR3 loop reads CASSSVPRGMETQYF. The CDR3 DNA sequence: TGTGCCAGCTCATCCGTACCCAGGGGTATGGAGACCCAGTACTTC.

The genes are TRBV6-1 and TRBJ1-1; 11 nucleotides agree with TRBD1. Germline CDR1 and CDR2: MNHNS and SASEGT. V dropped 6 bases and J dropped 4; count of bases not matched to a gene: 7. There are 15 residues in the CDR3. The CDR3 reads CASRGGQGVGTEAFF. The CDR3 DNA reads as TGTGCCAGCAGGGGGGGACAGGGGGTAGGCACTGAAGCTTTCTTT.

The chain has TRBV19 and TRBJ2-2; TRBD1 might be the D (6 bases). CDR1 and CDR2 (germline): LNHDA, SQIVND (reference sequence). Between the trimmed V and J ends, which lost 6 bases and 3 bases, there was a span of 11 bases. This CDR3 is 14 amino acids long. CDR3 DNA: TGTGCCAGTAGGATACAGGGATACACCGGGGAGCTGTTTTTT. It encodes CASRIQGYTGELFF.

The chain is built from TRBV27 and TRBJ1-1; D not certain. The ends were cut back, 0 bases at V and 2 bases at J, with 4 bases in the middle. Germline-derived CDR1 and CDR2 are MNHEY and SMNVEV (reference sequence). The CDR3 loop spans 13 amino acids. The CDR3: CASSLSLNTEAFF. CDR3 bases: TGTGCCAGCAGTTTATCGTTAAACACTGAAGCTTTCTTT.

This chain connects TRBV6-5 to TRBJ2-3, with TRBD1 identical over 8 bases. J was trimmed by 4 bases and V by 6 bases; bases with no gene match: 3. The CDR3 totals 13 residues. Per the germline V gene, CDR1 is MNHEY and CDR2 is SVGAGI. CDR3 residues: CASRDRAADTQYF. For the CDR3, the DNA is TGTGCCAGCAGGGACAGGGCGGCAGATACGCAGTATTTT.

The chain couples TRBV5-1 to TRBJ2-1; D is perhaps TRBD1 (6 bases). Trimming shortened V by 1 base and J by 1 base, and 9 bases separated the two germline ends. CDR3 length equals 15 residues. Germline lookup yields CDR1 SGHRS and CDR2 YFSETQ. The CDR3 protein is CASSLRQGSYNEQFF. In nucleotides, the CDR3 is TGCGCCAGCAGCTTGAGGCAGGGGTCCTACAATGAGCAGTTCTTC.

On this clone itself: In the same sample, other DNA sequences code for this CDR3. The chain's CDR3 is CASSISGNTEAFF. CDR3 DNA sequence: TGTGCCAGTAGTATATCAGGGAACACTGAAGCTTTCTTT. V usage is TRBV19 and J usage is TRBJ1-1; D call uncertain. V was shortened by 2 bases and J by 1 base, with 5 bases between the two germline ends. The CDR3 extends over 13 amino acids. Germline CDR1 is LNHDA and CDR2 is SQIVND (reference sequence).

V is TRBV28 and J is TRBJ2-1; 7 nucleotides line up with TRBD1. CDR3 length equals 13 residues. CDR1 MDHEN and CDR2 SYDVKM come from the germline V gene. Trimming took 2 bases from V and 7 from J; bases not matched to a gene: 2. The CDR3 region has the DNA TGTGCCAGCAGTTTAAGGGGGCGGAATGAGCAGTTCTTC. It yields the protein CASSLRGRNEQFF.

The gene calls are TRBV23-1 and TRBJ2-7, with TRBD2 matching 8 bases. TRBV23-1 is identified as an open reading frame with a role that is uncertain. The CDR3 is 20 amino acids. J lost 5 bases, V lost 3 bases, and 24 bases had no gene match. The CDR3 DNA sequence: TGCGCCAGCAGTCAGTCGCCGGCACCGGGGGCCACTAGCGGCCCGGACGAGCAGTACTTC. Residues: CASSQSPAPGATSGPDEQYF.